The rows below give T cell receptor beta chains drawn from one sample of a study of control samples from healthy donors and cancer patients. Produced via immunoSEQ multiplex PCR; TCRdb's table is partial and in-frame only. In the table there are 190,000 or so clones, over 85% of which are singletons. Sequenced input: blood. These receptors were collected from a man younger than 35 in good health. CDR3s include the opening cysteine and the closing phenylalanine or tryptophan. A D gene is named only where the DNA matches it firmly. Only some rows state a clone size, as once, few, many or a class for expanded clones.

abundance	d_gene	v_gene	j_gene	CDR3nt	CDR3aa
-	-	TRBV6-6	TRBJ2-7	TGTGCCAGCACCTCCCAACAAGGCACCAGCTCCTACGAGCAGTACTTC	CASTSQQGTSSYEQYF
once	TRBD2	TRBV18	TRBJ2-7	TGTGCCAGCTCACCCCAGCGGGAAAAAGGCGAGCAGTACTTC	CASSPQREKGEQYF
-	-	TRBV6-1	TRBJ1-2	TGTGCCAGCAGTGAAACCCTGAGTACCCTCTATGGCTACACCTTC	CASSETLSTLYGYTF
-	-	TRBV21-1	TRBJ1-3	TGTGCCAGCAGCAAAGGTGAGCGCAGGTTTTCTGGAAACACCATATATTTT	CASSKGERRFSGNTIYF
-	-	TRBV4-1	TRBJ2-4	TGCGCCAGCAGCCAAGATTTAAGTTCCCGACGGAACATTCAGTACTTC	CASSQDLSSRRNIQYF
-	TRBD1	TRBV11-3	TRBJ1-1	TGTGCCAGCAGCGCGGGACAGGGCAGGCCTGAAGCTTTCTTT	CASSAGQGRPEAFF
-	-	TRBV20-1	TRBJ1-5	TGCAGTGCTAGTGCTCCAGGTAATAGCAATCAGCCCCAGCATTTT	CSASAPGNSNQPQHF
once	-	TRBV7-9	TRBJ1-5	TGTGCCAGCAGCTACACTGACCAGCCCCAGCATTTT	CASSYTDQPQHF
-	TRBD2	TRBV30	TRBJ2-3	TGTGCCTGGAGTTCTGGGGGGGTTCAGACAGATACGCAGTATTTT	CAWSSGGVQTDTQYF
-	TRBD1	TRBV2	TRBJ2-1	TGTGCCATTTCGGACAGGGTTAATGAGCAGTTCTTC	CAISDRVNEQFF
-	TRBD1	TRBV5-4	TRBJ1-4	TGTGCCAGCAGCCCCCAGGGGGCTAATGAAAAACTGTTTTTT	CASSPQGANEKLFF
-	TRBD1	TRBV12-3/TRBV12-4	TRBJ1-5	TGTGCCAGCAGACAGGGGTGGAATCAGCCCCAGCATTTT	CASRQGWNQPQHF
-	-	TRBV12-3/TRBV12-4	TRBJ2-3	TGTGCCAGCAGGTCCGTGGGCACAGATACGCAGTATTTT	CASRSVGTDTQYF
-	-	TRBV3-1/TRBV3-2	TRBJ1-4	TGTGCCAGCAGACACTCGGACATGCGCGGTGAAAAACTGTTTTTT	CASRHSDMRGEKLFF
-	-	TRBV4-2	TRBJ2-2	TGTGCCAGCAGCCAAGGGGCGGCAGGGGCCACCGGGGAGCTGTTTTTT	CASSQGAAGATGELFF
once	-	TRBV5-1	TRBJ1-3	TGCGCCAGCAGCGCTACAGGGTTCTCTGGAAACACCATATATTTT	CASSATGFSGNTIYF
-	TRBD2	TRBV11-3	TRBJ2-1	TGTGCCAGCAGTTATAGCGGGGGGGGAGTTAATGAGCAGTTCTTC	CASSYSGGGVNEQFF
-	-	TRBV5-1	TRBJ2-7	TGCGCCAGCAGCTTGGATGGGGACTCCTACGAGCAGTACTTC	CASSLDGDSYEQYF
-	TRBD2	TRBV2	TRBJ2-2	TGTGCCAGCAGGGGGGGGACTAGGCGGGGCACCGGGGAGCTGTTTTTT	CASRGGTRRGTGELFF
-	-	TRBV2	TRBJ2-1	TGTGCCAGCACGGGCGGATACAATGAGCAGTTCTTC	CASTGGYNEQFF
-	TRBD1	TRBV19	TRBJ1-6	TGTGCCAGTAGTGGGGACAGGGAGACTTCACCCCTCCACTTT	CASSGDRETSPLHF
-	TRBD2	TRBV11-1	TRBJ2-7	TGTGCCAGCAGCTTTAGCGGGGGCGCCTACGAGCAGTACTTC	CASSFSGGAYEQYF
once	-	TRBV12-5	TRBJ2-2	TGTGCTAGTGGTTTGGATGCGGCCGGGGAGCTGTTTTTT	CASGLDAAGELFF
-	-	TRBV6-4	TRBJ2-2	TGTGCCAGCAGCCTAGGACAGACCGGGGAGCTGTTTTTT	CASSLGQTGELFF
-	-	TRBV20-1	TRBJ2-1	TGCAGTGCTAGTCCCCAGGGAATATCCGATGAGCAGTTCTTC	CSASPQGISDEQFF
-	-	TRBV2	TRBJ1-1	TGTGCCAGCAGTGAAGCGCATCAGGGGAACACTGAAGCTTTCTTT	CASSEAHQGNTEAFF